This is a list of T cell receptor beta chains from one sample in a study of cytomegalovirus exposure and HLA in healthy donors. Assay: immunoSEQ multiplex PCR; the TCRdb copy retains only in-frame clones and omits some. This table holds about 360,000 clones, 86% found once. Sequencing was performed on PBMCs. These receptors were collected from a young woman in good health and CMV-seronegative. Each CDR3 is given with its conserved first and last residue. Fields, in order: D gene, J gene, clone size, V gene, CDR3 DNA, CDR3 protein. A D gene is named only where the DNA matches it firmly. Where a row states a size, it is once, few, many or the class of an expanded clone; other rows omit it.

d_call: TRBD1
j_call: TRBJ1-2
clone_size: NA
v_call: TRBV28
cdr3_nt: TGTGCCAGCAGTGAGCCTAGTTCGGGACAGGGCTATGGCTACACCTTC
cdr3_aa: CASSEPSSGQGYGYTF

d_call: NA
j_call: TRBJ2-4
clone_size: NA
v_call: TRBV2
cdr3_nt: TGTGCCAGCAATCTCCGGGACACCAACGGAAACATTCAGTACTTC
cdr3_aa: CASNLRDTNGNIQYF

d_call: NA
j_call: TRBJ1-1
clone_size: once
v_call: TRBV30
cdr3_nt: TGTGCCTGGAGTACCCAGGGGTACACTGAAGCTTTCTTT
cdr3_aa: CAWSTQGYTEAFF

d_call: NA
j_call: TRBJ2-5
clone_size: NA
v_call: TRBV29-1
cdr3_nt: TGCAGCGTTGAAGAGGGAGGAGAGACCCAGTACTTC
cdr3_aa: CSVEEGGETQYF

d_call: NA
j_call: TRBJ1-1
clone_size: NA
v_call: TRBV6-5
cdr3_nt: TGTGCCAGCAGTTCGGACAGACTTATGAACACTGAAGCTTTCTTT
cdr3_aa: CASSSDRLMNTEAFF

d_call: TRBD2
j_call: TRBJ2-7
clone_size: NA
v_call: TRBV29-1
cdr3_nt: TGCAGCGTTGATGCCTTAGATCGGGGGGGGACCTACGAGCAGTACTTC
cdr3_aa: CSVDALDRGGTYEQYF

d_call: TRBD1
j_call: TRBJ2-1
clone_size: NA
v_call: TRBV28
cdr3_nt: TGTGCCAGCGAGGACAGGGGGCAATCCTACAATGAGCAGTTCTTC
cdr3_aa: CASEDRGQSYNEQFF

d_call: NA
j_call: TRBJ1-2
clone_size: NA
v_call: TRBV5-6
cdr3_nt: TGTGCCAGCAGCTTCAGACATAACTATGGCTACACCTTC
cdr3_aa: CASSFRHNYGYTF

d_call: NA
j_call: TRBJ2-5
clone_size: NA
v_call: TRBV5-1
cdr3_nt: TGCGCCAGCAGCTTGCTTAACCAAGAGACCCAGTACTTC
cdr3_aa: CASSLLNQETQYF

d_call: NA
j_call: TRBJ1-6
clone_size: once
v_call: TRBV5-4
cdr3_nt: TGTGCCAGCAGCTCCGGACTTGCAAGTAATTCACCCCTCCACTTT
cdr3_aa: CASSSGLASNSPLHF

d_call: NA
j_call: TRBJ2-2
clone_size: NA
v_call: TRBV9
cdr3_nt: TGTGCCAGCAGCGCCAGACAGATACTGAACACCGGGGAGCTGTTTTTT
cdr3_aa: CASSARQILNTGELFF

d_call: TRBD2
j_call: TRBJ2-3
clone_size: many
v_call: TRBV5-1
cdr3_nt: TGCGCCAGCAGCTCTGGGACTAGCGGCACAGATACGCAGTATTTT
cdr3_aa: CASSSGTSGTDTQYF

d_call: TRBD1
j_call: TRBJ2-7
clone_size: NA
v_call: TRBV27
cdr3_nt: TGTGCCAGCAGTTTTTCCAGGACAGGGGGGCTGGGTGGGTCCTACGAGCAGTACTTC
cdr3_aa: CASSFSRTGGLGGSYEQYF

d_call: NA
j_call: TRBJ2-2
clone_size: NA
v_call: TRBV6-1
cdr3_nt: TGTGCCAGCAGTGAAGCGCTTCGAGAGGGATACACCGGGGAGCTGTTTTTT
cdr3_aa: CASSEALREGYTGELFF

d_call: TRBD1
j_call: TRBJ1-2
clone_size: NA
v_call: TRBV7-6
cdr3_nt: TGTGCCAGCAGCAAGGGACAGGGGGAGGGTGGCTACACCTTC
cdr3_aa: CASSKGQGEGGYTF

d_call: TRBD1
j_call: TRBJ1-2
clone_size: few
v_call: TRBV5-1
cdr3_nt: TGCGCCAGCAGCTTGGCCCTATCAGGGGGCTATGGCTACACCTTC
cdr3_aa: CASSLALSGGYGYTF

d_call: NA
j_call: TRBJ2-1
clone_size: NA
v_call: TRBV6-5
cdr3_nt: TGTGCCAGCAGTTACTCGGGGGACACATACAATGAGCAGTTCTTC
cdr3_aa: CASSYSGDTYNEQFF

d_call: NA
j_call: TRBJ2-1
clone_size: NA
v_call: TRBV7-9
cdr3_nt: TGTGCCAGCAGCTTATGGGGGGATGAGCAGTTCTTC
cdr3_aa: CASSLWGDEQFF

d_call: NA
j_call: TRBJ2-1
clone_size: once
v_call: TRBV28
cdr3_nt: TGTGCCAGCGGACTACTCCTTGGGTACAATGAGCAGTTCTTC
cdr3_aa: CASGLLLGYNEQFF

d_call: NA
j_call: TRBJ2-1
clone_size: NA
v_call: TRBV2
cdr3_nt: TGTGCCAGCAGTGAAGACAGGGCATCCTACAATGAGCAGTTCTTC
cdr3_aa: CASSEDRASYNEQFF

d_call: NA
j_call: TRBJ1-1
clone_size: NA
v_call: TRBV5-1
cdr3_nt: TGCGCCAGCAGCCAGACACCGAACACTGAAGCTTTCTTT
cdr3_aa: CASSQTPNTEAFF

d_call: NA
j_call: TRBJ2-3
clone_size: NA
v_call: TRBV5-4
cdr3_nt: TGTGCCAGCAGCAAAGCACAGGGTTACACAGATACGCAGTATTTT
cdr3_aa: CASSKAQGYTDTQYF

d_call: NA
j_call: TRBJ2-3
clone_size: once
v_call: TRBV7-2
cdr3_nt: TGTGCCAGCAGCCTCGGTAGGGGTGCAGATACGCAGTATTTT
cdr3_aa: CASSLGRGADTQYF

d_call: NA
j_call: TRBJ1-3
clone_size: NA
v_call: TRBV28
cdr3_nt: TGTGCCAGCAGTCCAATCTCATCCCTCCGAGGGAGCTCTGGAAACACCATATATTTT
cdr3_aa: CASSPISSLRGSSGNTIYF

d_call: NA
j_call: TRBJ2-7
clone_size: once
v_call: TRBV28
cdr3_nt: TGTGCCAGCAGTTTAAACCTCCGGGAGCCGCGCTCCTACGAGCAGTACTTC
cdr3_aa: CASSLNLREPRSYEQYF

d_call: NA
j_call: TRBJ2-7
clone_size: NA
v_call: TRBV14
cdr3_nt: TGTGCCAGCAGCCAAGGAGGGTTAGGCTACGAGCAGTACTTC
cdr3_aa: CASSQGGLGYEQYF

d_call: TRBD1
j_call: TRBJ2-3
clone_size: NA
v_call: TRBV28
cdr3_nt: TGTGCCAGCGGGAGGGGGACAGGGGGGCCCATCACAGATACGCAGTATTTT
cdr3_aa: CASGRGTGGPITDTQYF

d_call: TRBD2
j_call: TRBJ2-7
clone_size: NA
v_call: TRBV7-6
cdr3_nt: TGTGCCAGCAGCTTAGCCGGGACTAGCGGGGGAGGAGACGAGCAGTACTTC
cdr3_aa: CASSLAGTSGGGDEQYF

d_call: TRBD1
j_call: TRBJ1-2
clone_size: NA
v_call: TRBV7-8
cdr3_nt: TGTGCCAGCAGGGTACCGGGACAGATCGACGGTGGCTACACCTTC
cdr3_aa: CASRVPGQIDGGYTF

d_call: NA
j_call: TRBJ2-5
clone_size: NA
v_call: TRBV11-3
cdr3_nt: TGTGCCAGCAGCTTAGGACTAGAAGAGACCCAGTACTTC
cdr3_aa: CASSLGLEETQYF

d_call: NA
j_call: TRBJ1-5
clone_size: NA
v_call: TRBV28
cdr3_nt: TGTGCCAGCACCCCGACAGTAAAGCAGGATCAGCCCCAGCATTTT
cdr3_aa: CASTPTVKQDQPQHF

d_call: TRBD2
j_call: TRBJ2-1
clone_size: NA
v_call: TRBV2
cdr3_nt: TGTGCCAGCTCTCGGACTAGCGGGGGGAATGAGCAGTTCTTC
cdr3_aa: CASSRTSGGNEQFF

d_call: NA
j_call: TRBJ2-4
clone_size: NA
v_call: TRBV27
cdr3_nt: TGTGCCAGCAGTTTGGGACTAGCCAAAAACATTCAGTACTTC
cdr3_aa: CASSLGLAKNIQYF

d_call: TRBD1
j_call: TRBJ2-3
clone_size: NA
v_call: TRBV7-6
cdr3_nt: TGTGCAACCGGGACAGGCACAGATACGCAGTATTTT
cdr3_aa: CATGTGTDTQYF

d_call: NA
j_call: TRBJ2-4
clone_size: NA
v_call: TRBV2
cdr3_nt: TGTGCTTCTTCACCACTAGCCCCAAACATTCAGTACTTC
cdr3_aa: CASSPLAPNIQYF

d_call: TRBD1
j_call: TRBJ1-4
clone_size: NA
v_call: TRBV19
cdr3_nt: TGTGCCAGTAAGAAGACAGGGATCAATGAAAAACTGTTTTTT
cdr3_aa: CASKKTGINEKLFF

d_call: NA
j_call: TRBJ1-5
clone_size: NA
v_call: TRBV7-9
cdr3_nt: TGTGCCAGCAGCTCCGGACTCAATCAGCCCCAGCATTTT
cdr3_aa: CASSSGLNQPQHF

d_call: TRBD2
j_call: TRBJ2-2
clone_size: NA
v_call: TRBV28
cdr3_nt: TGTGCCAGCAGTTTCGACACTAGCGGAATCGACACCGGGGAGCTGTTTTTT
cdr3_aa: CASSFDTSGIDTGELFF